The rows below give T cell receptor beta chains drawn from one sample of a study of T cell responses to AZD1222 COVID-19 vaccine. Clones were read by immunoSEQ multiplex PCR, and TCRdb kept only the in-frame ones, dropping some. Among approximately 69,000 clones listed, less than 90% were seen once. The specimen comprised peripheral blood, sampled 28 days after the second AZD1222 dose. These receptors were taken from an adult who received the AZD1222 COVID-19 vaccine. Each CDR3 is given with its conserved first and last residue. The D gene is left open where the match is weak. Size is omitted from some rows. Given values are once, few, many or a class for expanded clones.

d_call clone_size j_call v_call cdr3_aa cdr3_nt
NA NA TRBJ2-1 TRBV7-9 CASSKTGGSGYVVEQFF TGTGCCAGCAGCAAAACGGGGGGCAGCGGATACGTAGTTGAGCAGTTCTTC
TRBD1 NA TRBJ2-7 TRBV3-1/TRBV3-2 CASGRQGPHEQYF TGTGCCAGCGGGAGACAGGGCCCGCACGAGCAGTACTTC
NA NA TRBJ1-2 TRBV29-1 CSVDPQGQPYGYTF TGCAGCGTAGACCCACAAGGACAGCCCTATGGCTACACCTTC
NA NA TRBJ2-1 TRBV12-3/TRBV12-4 CASSLSGKGEQFF TGTGCCAGCAGTTTGTCGGGGAAGGGCGAGCAGTTCTTC
NA NA TRBJ2-2 TRBV27 CASRGMAGELFF TGTGCCAGTAGAGGGATGGCCGGGGAGCTGTTTTTT
NA NA TRBJ1-2 TRBV15 CATDGPGYDYGYTF TGTGCCACCGACGGGCCGGGCTACGACTATGGCTACACCTTC
NA NA TRBJ2-2 TRBV10-1 CASLDTALTGELFF TGCGCCAGCCTAGACACGGCCCTCACCGGGGAGCTGTTTTTT
TRBD2 NA TRBJ2-5 TRBV3-1/TRBV3-2 CASSQGAASGVETQYF TGTGCCAGCAGCCAAGGAGCGGCTAGCGGGGTGGAGACCCAGTACTTC
NA NA TRBJ1-3 TRBV5-5 CASSASTSSGNTIYF TGTGCCAGCAGCGCTAGTACTAGCTCTGGAAACACCATATATTTT
TRBD1 once TRBJ1-4 TRBV5-1 CASSPGQGEKLFF TGCGCCAGCAGCCCAGGACAGGGCGAAAAACTGTTTTTT
NA NA TRBJ2-3 TRBV6-5 CASMIGLPTDTQYF TGTGCCAGCATGATTGGACTGCCCACAGATACGCAGTATTTT
TRBD2 NA TRBJ2-3 TRBV10-1 CASSLAGGPGDTQYF TGCGCCAGCAGTCTAGCGGGAGGGCCGGGGGATACGCAGTATTTT
NA NA TRBJ2-7 TRBV27 CASTFSGWDEQYF TGTGCCAGCACCTTCTCAGGGTGGGACGAGCAGTACTTC
NA NA TRBJ1-1 TRBV6-5 CASHGGQEKAFF TGTGCCAGCCATGGAGGGCAGGAAAAAGCTTTCTTT
NA NA TRBJ2-3 TRBV5-1 CASSSTTQGSTDTQYF TGCGCCAGCAGCTCAACAACACAGGGAAGCACAGATACGCAGTATTTT
NA NA TRBJ1-1 TRBV7-6 CASSSGLVTEAFF TGTGCCAGCAGCTCTGGGCTAGTTACTGAAGCTTTCTTT
NA NA TRBJ1-2 TRBV5-8 CASSLGSCSLGYTF TGTGCCAGCAGCTTGGGTTCGTGTTCGCTTGGCTACACCTTC
NA NA TRBJ2-1 TRBV6-2/TRBV6-3 CASSYSNLPSYNEQFF TGTGCCAGCAGTTACTCGAATCTCCCTTCTTACAATGAGCAGTTCTTC
NA NA TRBJ1-1 TRBV2 CAPLKGGLNTEAFF TGTGCCCCCCTTAAAGGGGGACTGAACACTGAAGCTTTCTTT
NA NA TRBJ2-5 TRBV2 CASSERLLGETQYF TGTGCCAGCAGTGAACGACTCTTGGGGGAGACCCAGTACTTC
NA NA TRBJ2-6 TRBV6-5 CASGLTGVGANVLTF TGTGCCAGCGGCCTGACGGGGGTTGGGGCCAACGTCCTGACTTTC
TRBD1 NA TRBJ1-2 TRBV6-2/TRBV6-3 CASSLLTGEPNYGYTF TGTGCCAGCAGTCTTCTAACAGGGGAACCGAACTATGGCTACACCTTC
NA NA TRBJ1-5 TRBV6-6 CATQGGGSEPQHF TGTGCCACCCAGGGTGGGGGATCGGAGCCCCAGCATTTT
NA NA TRBJ1-1 TRBV5-4 CASSLLGPGETEAFF TGTGCCAGCAGCTTGTTGGGGCCAGGGGAGACTGAAGCTTTCTTT
NA NA TRBJ1-1 TRBV5-8 CASSLGQISTEAFF TGTGCCAGCAGCTTGGGACAAATATCCACTGAAGCTTTCTTT
NA once TRBJ2-2 TRBV7-2 CASSLAVGVPGELFF TGTGCCAGCAGCTTAGCGGTGGGGGTCCCCGGGGAGCTGTTTTTT
NA once TRBJ1-5 TRBV5-1 CASSSGQPNQPQHF TGCGCCAGCAGCTCCGGACAGCCCAATCAGCCCCAGCATTTT
NA NA TRBJ2-7 TRBV4-1 CASSQEGTDYEQYF TGCGCCAGCAGCCAAGAGGGGACGGACTACGAGCAGTACTTC
NA NA TRBJ2-5 TRBV19 CASSIEGRGRETQYF TGTGCCAGTAGTATAGAAGGAAGGGGGAGGGAGACCCAGTACTTC
TRBD1 NA TRBJ2-7 TRBV11-3 CASSASRQGAPEQYF TGTGCCAGCAGCGCCAGTAGACAGGGGGCGCCCGAGCAGTACTTC
TRBD1 NA TRBJ2-7 TRBV7-3 CASSPGQGTYEQYF TGTGCCAGCAGCCCCGGACAGGGTACCTACGAGCAGTACTTC
TRBD1 once TRBJ1-2 TRBV19 CASGDRGGGYTF TGTGCCAGCGGGGACAGGGGAGGCGGCTACACCTTC
TRBD2 NA TRBJ2-1 TRBV5-1 CASSLTSGGYSYNEQFF TGCGCCAGCAGCTTAACTAGCGGGGGGTATTCTTACAATGAGCAGTTCTTC
NA few TRBJ2-7 TRBV5-8 CASSLEPGFTYEQYF TGTGCCAGCAGCTTGGAGCCCGGGTTCACCTACGAGCAGTACTTC
NA NA TRBJ1-5 TRBV30 CAWRRDSNQPQHF TGTGCCTGGAGGCGGGATAGCAATCAGCCCCAGCATTTT
TRBD1 NA TRBJ1-2 TRBV5-6 CASSRDRDYGYTF TGTGCCAGCAGCCGCGACAGGGACTATGGCTACACCTTC
TRBD1 NA TRBJ2-7 TRBV5-1 CASSGGQPSYEQYF TGCGCCAGCAGCGGGGGACAGCCGTCCTACGAGCAGTACTTC
TRBD1 NA TRBJ1-3 TRBV29-1 CSVLGTGGYTIYF TGCAGCGTCCTTGGGACAGGCGGATACACCATATATTTT
NA NA TRBJ1-1 TRBV5-5 CASSLDGGGDTEAFF TGTGCCAGCAGCTTGGACGGAGGGGGTGACACTGAAGCTTTCTTT
TRBD1 NA TRBJ2-4 TRBV7-9 CASRKQGAENIQYF TGTGCCAGCAGGAAACAGGGGGCTGAAAACATTCAGTACTTC
TRBD1 NA TRBJ1-6 TRBV29-1 CSVDSGGGSPLHF TGCAGCGTTGATTCAGGGGGCGGATCACCCCTCCACTTT
TRBD2 NA TRBJ2-7 TRBV19 CASSILAGVYSEQYF TGTGCCAGTAGTATTCTAGCGGGAGTTTACAGCGAGCAGTACTTC
NA NA TRBJ1-6 TRBV6-5 CASSHPQGGSPLHF TGTGCCAGCAGTCACCCACAGGGTGGATCACCCCTCCACTTT
TRBD2 NA TRBJ2-3 TRBV5-4 CASSFKRGSTDTQYF TGTGCCAGCAGCTTTAAGCGGGGGTCCACAGATACGCAGTATTTT
NA NA TRBJ1-1 TRBV11-3 CASSLDSGNTGAFF TGTGCCAGCAGCTTAGATTCGGGAAATACAGGGGCTTTCTTT
NA NA TRBJ1-2 TRBV5-5 CASSLGLVREGYTF TGTGCCAGCAGCTTGGGTTTAGTCCGGGAAGGCTACACCTTC
NA NA TRBJ1-2 TRBV6-5 CASSFGRDYGYTF TGTGCCAGCAGTTTTGGACGGGACTATGGCTACACCTTC
TRBD1 NA TRBJ1-2 TRBV3-1/TRBV3-2 CASSQDQGRGQGGYTF TGTGCCAGCAGCCAAGATCAGGGCAGGGGGCAAGGAGGCTACACCTTC
NA NA TRBJ2-5 TRBV2 CASRYRDQQETQYF TGTGCCAGCAGATACAGGGACCAACAAGAGACCCAGTACTTC
NA NA TRBJ1-2 TRBV11-2 CASSLIPDPPYGCTF TGTGCCAGCAGCTTAATCCCAGACCCTCCCTATGGCTGCACCTTC
TRBD2 NA TRBJ2-1 TRBV5-1 CASSTGLAGRNNEQFF TGCGCCAGCAGCACGGGACTAGCGGGTAGGAATAATGAGCAGTTCTTC
TRBD2 few TRBJ2-1 TRBV10-3 CAIRTPPMSSGTGGEYEQFF TGTGCCATCAGAACTCCACCCATGTCTTCGGGGACCGGGGGGGAGTATGAGCAGTTCTTC
NA NA TRBJ2-7 TRBV10-3 CAISYGAAYEQYF TGTGCCATCAGTTATGGGGCCGCCTACGAGCAGTACTTC
TRBD1 NA TRBJ2-5 TRBV4-2 CASSLRQGLGYQETQYF TGTGCCAGCAGCCTTAGACAGGGCTTGGGGTACCAAGAGACCCAGTACTTC
NA NA TRBJ1-3 TRBV10-3 CAISPGGNTIYF TGTGCCATCAGTCCGGGTGGAAACACCATATATTTT
NA NA TRBJ1-2 TRBV10-1 CASSPAGGDYGYTF TGCGCCAGTTCACCCGCGGGAGGCGACTATGGCTACACCTTC
NA NA TRBJ2-5 TRBV11-1 CASSDSDGGETQYF TGTGCCAGCAGCGACAGCGATGGGGGGGAGACCCAGTACTTC